This T cell receptor beta chain was retrieved from a study of blood T cell repertoires in COVID-19. Study at large: COVID-19 samples, acute and convalescent, were from the United States, Italy and Spain. Nucleic acid was either cDNA or gDNA, and it came from T cells, B-cell-depleted T cells, or PBMCs.

CDR1 is SNHLY and CDR2 is FYNNEI in the germline V gene. The CDR3 is 12 amino acids. Trimming took off 7 bases at V and 5 bases at J, with 11 bases between the two ends. In the source study's methods: Reference gene primers were amplified, and this amplification served to estimate nucleated cell counts. The repertoire was sequenced with immunoSEQ multiplex PCR; TCRdb's copy has only in-frame clones and lacks some. V and J calls and clone size follow that table, whereas D and trimming were derived from the DNA. This sample carries more than 95,000 clones, approximately 74% of them seen once, and the ten largest clones take approximately 5.7%.

Sequenced sample: peripheral blood. This TCR came from a man in his 60s with acute or convalescent COVID-19. V is TRBV2 and J is TRBJ1-2; D perhaps matches TRBD1 (5 bases). The CDR3 loop reads CASKQGDYGYTF. CDR3 DNA: TGTGCCAGCAAGCAAGGGGATTATGGCTACACCTTC.